This TCR beta chain appears in the sequencing data of a study of blood T cells in healthy people across ages. A second PCR of 7 to 11 cycles used a sample-barcoded 5' primer and a J-beta primer mix. Sequencing yielded, for each sample, at least 2.5 million paired-end reads carrying CDR3. TCRdb re-analysed the 5' RACE reads in MiXCR, keeping a single row per CDR3 protein. The sample has over 950,000 distinct CDR3 sequences; roughly half are singletons. Details on this clonotype: No antigen is known for it.

Healthy Caucasians from Russia aged roughly 6 to 95 served as donors. Broader study findings: As age increased, TCR beta diversity per million T cells fell in a roughly linear fashion. Bulk PBMC profiling left naive and antigen-experienced comparisons inconclusive.

The J segment lost 3 bases and the V segment lost 6 bases, leaving 15 bases of the junction unmatched. This CDR3 region has 17 residues. CDR1 and CDR2 (germline): MNHEY, SVGEGT. This chain connects TRBV6-2 or TRBV6-3 to TRBJ2-7; the match to TRBD1 covers 9 bases. Material: blood. The source is a woman aged 55-69 years in good health. The CDR3: CASRHPLPGQGFYEQYF. CDR3 sequence (DNA): TGTGCCAGCAGACACCCACTCCCGGGACAGGGATTCTACGAGCAGTACTTC.